This TCR beta chain was identified in a study of cytomegalovirus exposure and HLA in healthy donors. Nominally healthy donors provided the samples, though records likely missed some immune exposures. Of note for this clone: Its antigen is unknown.

The study's findings and limits: A later analysis linked a missense variant in DCLRE1C to the trimming of TCR beta V and J genes.

The PCR had 60 Vbeta and 13 Jbeta primers. Data came from immunoSEQ multiplex PCR; TCRdb stores just in-frame clones and leaves some out. The data show 95,000 to 150,000 clones, over 50% seen once. With V trimmed by 2 bases and J by 2 bases, 19 bases remained unmatched. Germline V gene lookup returns CDR1 WSHSY and CDR2 SAAADI. This CDR3 is built from 20 residues. The TCR originated in a woman aged 40 to 49 in good health and CMV-seropositive. The material sequenced was PBMCs. The rearrangement links TRBV10-2 to TRBJ2-7; 9 bases are a match to TRBD1. The CDR3 protein is CASSEPITKNRDRAPYEQYF. The CDR3 nucleotides are TGCGCCAGCAGTGAGCCTATAACCAAAAACCGGGACAGGGCCCCCTACGAGCAGTACTTC.